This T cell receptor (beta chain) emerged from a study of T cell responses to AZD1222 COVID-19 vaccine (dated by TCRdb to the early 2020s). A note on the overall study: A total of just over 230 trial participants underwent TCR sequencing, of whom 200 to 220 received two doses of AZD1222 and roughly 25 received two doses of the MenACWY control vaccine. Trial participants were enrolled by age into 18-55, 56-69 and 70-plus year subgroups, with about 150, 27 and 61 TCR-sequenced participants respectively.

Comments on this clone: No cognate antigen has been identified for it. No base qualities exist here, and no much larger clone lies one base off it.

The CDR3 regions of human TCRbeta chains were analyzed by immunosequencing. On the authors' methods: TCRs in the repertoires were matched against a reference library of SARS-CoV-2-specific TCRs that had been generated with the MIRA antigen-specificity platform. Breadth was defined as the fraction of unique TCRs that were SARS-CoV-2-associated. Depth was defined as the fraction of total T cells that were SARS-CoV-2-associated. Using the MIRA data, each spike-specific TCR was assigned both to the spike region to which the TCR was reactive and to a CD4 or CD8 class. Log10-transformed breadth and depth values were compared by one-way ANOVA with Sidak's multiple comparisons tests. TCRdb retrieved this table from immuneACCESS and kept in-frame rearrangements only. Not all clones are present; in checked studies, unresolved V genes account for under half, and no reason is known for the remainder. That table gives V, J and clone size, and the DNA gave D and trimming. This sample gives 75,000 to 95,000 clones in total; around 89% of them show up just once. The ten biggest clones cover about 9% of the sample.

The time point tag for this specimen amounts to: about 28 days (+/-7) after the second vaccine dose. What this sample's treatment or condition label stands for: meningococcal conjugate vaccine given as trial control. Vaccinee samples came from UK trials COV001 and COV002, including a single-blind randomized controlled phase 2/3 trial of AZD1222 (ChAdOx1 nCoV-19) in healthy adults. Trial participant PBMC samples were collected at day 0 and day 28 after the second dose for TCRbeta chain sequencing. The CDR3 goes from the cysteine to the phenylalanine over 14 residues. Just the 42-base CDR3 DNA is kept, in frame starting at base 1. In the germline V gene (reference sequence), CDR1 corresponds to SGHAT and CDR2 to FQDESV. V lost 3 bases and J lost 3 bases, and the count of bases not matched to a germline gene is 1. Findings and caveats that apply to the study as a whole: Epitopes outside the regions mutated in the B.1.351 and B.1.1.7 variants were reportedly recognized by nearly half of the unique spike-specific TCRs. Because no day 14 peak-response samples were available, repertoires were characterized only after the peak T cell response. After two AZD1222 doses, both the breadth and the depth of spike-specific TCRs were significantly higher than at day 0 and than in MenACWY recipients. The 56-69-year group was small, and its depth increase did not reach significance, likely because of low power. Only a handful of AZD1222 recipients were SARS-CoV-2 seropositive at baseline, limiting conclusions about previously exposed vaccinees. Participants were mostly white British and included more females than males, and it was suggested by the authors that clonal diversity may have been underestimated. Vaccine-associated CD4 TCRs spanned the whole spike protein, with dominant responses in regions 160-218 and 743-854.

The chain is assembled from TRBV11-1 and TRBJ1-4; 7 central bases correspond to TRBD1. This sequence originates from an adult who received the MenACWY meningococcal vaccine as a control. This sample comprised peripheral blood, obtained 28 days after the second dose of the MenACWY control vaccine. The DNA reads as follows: TGTGCCAGCAGCTTCGACAGGGCTAATGAAAAACTGTTTTTT. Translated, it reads CASSFDRANEKLFF.